The 27 T cell receptor beta chains below were found in one sample sequenced in a study of blood T cell repertoires in COVID-19. Assay used: immunoSEQ multiplex PCR; TCRdb lists only in-frame clones, some missing. The sample has roughly 200,000 clones, around 84% seen once; the top ten hold about 3.2%. Sequenced input: PBMCs or T cells enriched from blood (not recorded which). The receptors here all came from a woman aged 25 to 39 who had been exposed to COVID-19.

The V and J genes are TRBV4-1 and TRBJ1-1; weak D call: TRBD1 (6 bases). The CDR3 is made up of 14 amino acids. Trimming removed 0 bases at V and 4 bases at J, with 9 bases between. Germline values: CDR1 MGHRA, CDR2 YSYEKL. CDR3 residues: CASSQDARGTEAFF. CDR3 bases: TGCGCCAGCAGCCAAGATGCCAGGGGCACTGAAGCTTTCTTT.

The chain uses TRBV10-2 and TRBJ1-1; TRBD1 agrees at 9 bases. CDR3 length: 14 residues. Germline loops: CDR1 WSHSY, CDR2 SAAADI. The trim removed 7 bases at V and 2 bases at J, leaving 5 bases unmatched. Here the CDR3 reads CASNLQGANTEAFF. As DNA, the CDR3 is TGCGCCAGCAATCTACAGGGGGCAAACACTGAAGCTTTCTTT.

J is TRBJ2-5 and V is TRBV14; TRBD2 aligns across 10 bases. Germline V gene data show CDR1 as SGHDN and CDR2 as FVKESK. J lost 5 bases, V lost 4 bases, and 13 bases had no gene match. The CDR3 extends over 17 amino acids. The CDR3 protein is CASSRAGGGLAIETQYF. CDR3 nucleotide sequence: TGTGCCAGCAGCCGGGCCGGGGGGGGACTAGCGATTGAGACCCAGTACTTC.

This rearrangement joins TRBV3-1 (or the pseudogene TRBV3-2) to TRBJ2-7; no reliable D call. V lost 2 bases and J lost 2, with 16 bases in between. Germline V CDR1 and CDR2: LGHDT, YNNKEL (reference sequence). The CDR3 has 16 residues. This CDR3 reads CASSQPGGRRAYEQYF. In DNA, the CDR3 is TGTGCCAGCAGCCAACCCGGCGGTCGTCGGGCCTACGAGCAGTACTTC.

This clone was recorded only once. The chain has TRBV9 and TRBJ1-2, with D possibly being TRBD1 (5 bases). The V end lost 0 bases, the J end lost 0 bases, and 21 bases lay between the germline ends. The CDR3 runs to 19 residues. Germline V CDR1 and CDR2: SGDLS, YYNGEE. The CDR3 DNA follows: TGTGCCAGCAGCGTAGCTAGGACGGCAGGGTCACGATCTAACTATGGCTACACCTTC. It translates to CASSVARTAGSRSNYGYTF.

The rearrangement joins TRBV2 to TRBJ1-6; 11 positions agree with TRBD1. Per the germline V gene, CDR1 is SNHLY and CDR2 is FYNNEI. Trimming removed 6 bases from V and 9 bases from J; junction bases left unmatched: 4. CDR3 size: 14 residues. The CDR3 bases are TGTGCCAGCAGCCCCGGGACAGGGGGTTCACCCCTCCACTTT. As protein: CASSPGTGGSPLHF.

The V and J genes are TRBV9 and TRBJ2-7; the match to TRBD1 covers 12 bases. The CDR3 loop spans 16 amino acids. V was clipped by 0 bases and J by 3 bases; unmatched bases: 4. CDR1 SGDLS and CDR2 YYNGEE come from the germline V gene. This CDR3 is CASSVGGDRGLYEQYF. In DNA form, the CDR3 reads TGTGCCAGCAGCGTAGGAGGGGACAGGGGGCTCTACGAGCAGTACTTC.

The chain carries TRBV18 and TRBJ2-7; 8 bases align to TRBD1. From germline, CDR1 is KGHSH and CDR2 LQKENI. The CDR3 loop spans 15 amino acids. J lost 2 bases, V lost 4 bases, and 7 bases had no gene match. CDR3 coding DNA: TGTGCCAGCTCACTCGACAGGGGAGGAACCTACGAGCAGTACTTC. As protein: CASSLDRGGTYEQYF.

V gene TRBV11-2 combines with J gene TRBJ2-7, with D maybe TRBD2 (5 bases). V was shortened by 8 bases and J by 6 bases, with 17 bases between the two germline ends. CDR1 is SGHAT and CDR2 is FQNNGV in the germline V gene. The CDR3 runs 13 residues. The CDR3 DNA reads as TGTGCCAGCGAGCGGTTATCCGGTGGCGAGCAGTACTTC. It encodes CASERLSGGEQYF.

This clone was detected only a few times. V usage is TRBV18 and J usage is TRBJ1-5, with TRBD1 identical over 9 bases. The CDR3 totals 14 residues. Trimming cost V 6 bases and J 5 bases; bases outside gene matches: 5. Germline V gives CDR1 KGHSH, CDR2 LQKENI. DNA of the CDR3: TGTGCCAGCTCCCCCCGACAGGGGGATCAGCCCCAGCATTTT. The encoded protein is CASSPRQGDQPQHF.

The chain couples TRBV18 to TRBJ1-4; D might be TRBD1 (6 bases). The CDR3 extends over 14 amino acids. The ends were cut back, 3 bases at V and 5 bases at J, with 10 bases in the middle. Germline assignment: CDR1 KGHSH and CDR2 LQKENI. The CDR3 region is CASSPTGTNEKLFF. The DNA of the CDR3 is TGTGCCAGCTCACCGACAGGTACCAATGAAAAACTGTTTTTT.

V and J are TRBV29-1 and TRBJ1-2; 7 bases agree with TRBD1. V lost 0 bases and J lost 3; bases outside the gene matches: 1. The CDR3 consists of 13 residues. Germline loops: CDR1 SQVTM, CDR2 ANQGSEA. For the CDR3, the DNA is TGCAGCGTTGAAGAAGACAGGGACTATGGCTACACCTTC. Translating gives CSVEEDRDYGYTF.

The rearrangement uses TRBV3-1 (or the pseudogene TRBV3-2) and TRBJ1-2; 7 bases fit TRBD1. Trimming at V came to 2 bases and at J to 0 bases, leaving 3 bases not matched to a gene. From germline, CDR1 is LGHDT and CDR2 YNNKEL (reference sequence). The CDR3 has 15 residues. The CDR3 loop reads CASSQWDRSNYGYTF. CDR3 sequence (DNA): TGTGCCAGCAGCCAATGGGACAGATCTAACTATGGCTACACCTTC.

The V and J genes are TRBV7-9 and TRBJ1-1; the D gene is possibly TRBD1 (5 bases). Germline V gene data show CDR1 as SEHNR and CDR2 as FQNEAQ (reference sequence). V dropped 3 bases and J dropped 0 bases, with 8 bases sitting between them. The CDR3 extends over 14 amino acids. CDR3 sequence: CASSFDSVNTEAFF. CDR3 coding DNA: TGTGCCAGCAGCTTTGACAGTGTGAACACTGAAGCTTTCTTT. Variable domain in full (rest from reference TRBV7-9 and TRBJ1-1): DTGVSQNPRHKITKRGQNVTFRCDPISEHNRLYWYRQTLGQGPEFLTYFQNEAQLEKSRLLSDRFSAERPKGSFSTLEIQRTEQGDSAMYLCASSFDSVNTEAFFGQGTRLTVV.

This chain uses TRBV5-1 with TRBJ1-6; weak D call: TRBD1 (5 bases). Germline lookup yields CDR1 SGHRS and CDR2 YFSETQ. With 2 bases removed from V and 0 bases from J, the gap between germline ends came to 6 bases. The CDR3 extends over 15 amino acids. For the CDR3, the DNA is TGCGCCAGCAGCTTAGGGGACTCCTATAATTCACCCCTCCACTTT. This gives the protein CASSLGDSYNSPLHF.

V usage is TRBV19 and J usage is TRBJ2-3; 13 nucleotides line up with TRBD2. After removal of 5 bases from V and 1 base from J, the junction contained 9 bases not matched to a gene. The CDR3 loop spans 18 amino acids. Germline CDR1 reads LNHDA; CDR2 reads SQIVND (reference sequence). As DNA, the CDR3 is TGTGCCAGTAGTGTCGAGACTAGCGGGGGGCGTGGCACAGATACGCAGTATTTT. Protein: CASSVETSGGRGTDTQYF.

This clone came up a few times. The rearrangement links TRBV6-1 to TRBJ2-7; D may be TRBD2 (7 bases). The ends were cut back, 2 bases at V and 5 bases at J, with 19 bases in the middle. The CDR3 is 16 amino acids. Germline lookup yields CDR1 MNHNS and CDR2 SASEGT. This CDR3 is CASSERGGTPGDEQYF. Written as DNA, the CDR3 is TGTGCCAGCAGTGAAAGGGGGGGGACACCAGGCGACGAGCAGTACTTC.

The chain uses TRBV6-5 and TRBJ1-1; 9 nucleotides line up with TRBD1. The CDR3 covers 16 residues. The germline V gene encodes CDR1 MNHEY and CDR2 SVGAGI. Trimming took 3 bases from V and 2 from J; bases not matched to a gene: 7. This chain's CDR3 is CASSYSFTGGNTEAFF. The CDR3 DNA is TGTGCCAGCAGTTATTCATTTACAGGGGGCAACACTGAAGCTTTCTTT.

This clone has only a few counts. The chain links TRBV30 to TRBJ2-1; D is perhaps TRBD2 (7 bases). Per germline, CDR1 GTSNPN and CDR2 SVGIG (reference sequence). Trimming pared 1 base from V and 8 bases from J, leaving 21 bases between. The CDR3 spans 16 residues. CDR3 DNA sequence: TGTGCCTGGAGTGACCCCAGGCCGGGGGGCGGGGATGAGCAGTTCTTC. It is translated as CAWSDPRPGGGDEQFF.

The chain carries TRBV10-1 and TRBJ2-1, with D hard to call. Germline assignment: CDR1 WNHNN and CDR2 SYGVQD (reference sequence). V gave up 4 bases and J gave up 6 bases, with 10 bases separating them. The CDR3 is 13 amino acids. For the CDR3, the DNA is TGCGCCAGCAGTGGTCCGCGCTCCAATGAGCAGTTCTTC. Amino acid sequence: CASSGPRSNEQFF.

The rearrangement links TRBV5-6 to TRBJ2-4; D remains ambiguous. The V and J ends lost 0 bases and 3 bases respectively, with 16 bases between them. This CDR3 spans 17 amino acids. The germline V gene has CDR1 SGHDT and CDR2 YYEEEE. CDR3 in amino acids: CASSLVEVQAFKNIQYF. CDR3 coding DNA: TGTGCCAGCAGCTTGGTCGAGGTTCAAGCCTTCAAAAACATTCAGTACTTC.

The chain carries TRBV18 and TRBJ2-7; TRBD2 aligns across 8 bases. The CDR3 length is 13 residues. CDR1 and CDR2 (germline): KGHSH, LQKENI. Trimming at V came to 3 bases and at J to 5 bases, leaving 3 bases not matched to a gene. CDR3 residues: CASSPETSDEQYF. The CDR3, as DNA: TGTGCCAGCTCACCCGAGACTAGCGACGAGCAGTACTTC. Filled out from reference TRBV18 and TRBJ2-7, the complete variable domain reads NAGVMQNPRHLVRRRGQEARLRCSPMKGHSHVYWYRQLPEEGLKFMVYLQKENIIDESGMPKERFSAEFPKEGPSILRIQQVVRGDSAAYFCASSPETSDEQYFGPGTRLTVT.

The chain recombines TRBV2 with TRBJ2-2; possibly TRBD1 for D (5 bases). Trimming took 6 bases from V and 1 from J, leaving 12 bases between them. The CDR3 totals 15 residues. In germline, CDR1 is SNHLY, CDR2 FYNNEI. The CDR3 DNA reads TGTGCCAGCAGGTTAGACAGTTTGAACACCGGGGAGCTGTTTTTT. Protein sequence: CASRLDSLNTGELFF.

V gene TRBV2 combines with J gene TRBJ1-1; weak D call: TRBD1 (6 bases). Per germline, CDR1 SNHLY and CDR2 FYNNEI. The V end lost 7 bases, the J end lost 8 bases, and 17 bases lay between the germline ends. This CDR3 spans 13 amino acids. The CDR3 loop reads CASMPPSRGEAFF. The CDR3 DNA reads as TGTGCCAGCATGCCACCCTCTAGGGGGGAAGCTTTCTTT.

The CDR3 DNA follows: TGTGCCAGCAGTTTAGGGACAGGTGGCTCAGGTCAGCCCCAGCATTTT. It yields the protein CASSLGTGGSGQPQHF. The rearrangement uses TRBV28 and TRBJ1-5; 8 nucleotides match TRBD1. Germline CDR1 and CDR2: MDHEN and SYDVKM. V gave up 2 bases and J gave up 6 bases; unmatched junction bases: 9. There are 16 residues in the CDR3.

The chain uses TRBV9 and TRBJ2-1, with 11 bases identical to TRBD2. The CDR3 has 16 amino acids. The germline V gene has CDR1 SGDLS and CDR2 YYNGEE. Germline trimming cut 3 bases from V and 9 bases from J; bases unmatched to any gene: 11. The CDR3: CASSDPIAGGRGEQFF. Written as DNA, the CDR3 is TGTGCCAGCAGCGACCCGATAGCGGGGGGGCGGGGTGAGCAGTTCTTC.

The chain recombines TRBV7-9 with TRBJ2-7, with D possibly TRBD2 on 6 matching bases. The CDR3 spans 13 residues. Deletions cut 5 bases from V and 3 bases from J, with 11 bases between. Germline loops: CDR1 SEHNR, CDR2 FQNEAQ (reference sequence). CDR3 amino acids: CASSPVGGYEQYF. The CDR3 bases are TGTGCCAGCAGCCCTGTGGGGGGCTACGAGCAGTACTTC.